Reported below is one T cell receptor beta chain. The data derive from a study of shared clonotypes between healthy human individuals. Assay used: immunoSEQ multiplex PCR; TCRdb lists only in-frame clones, some missing. The data contain 550,000 to 850,000 clones, around two thirds of them singletons. CDR3 size: 15 residues. The germline CDR1 and CDR2 sequences are SGHDT and YYEEEE. V was pared by 0 bases and J by 2 bases, with 8 bases between. The origin of this receptor is a woman in her 30s in good health. Sequenced sample: memory CD4+ T cells sorted from blood. Subset denoted: CD45RA-negative fraction. The chain combines TRBV5-6 with TRBJ1-4; no clear D. The CDR3 loop is CASSLGRTTNEKLFF. CDR3 nucleotides: TGTGCCAGCAGCTTGGGCAGAACCACTAATGAAAAACTGTTTTTT.